The present T cell receptor beta chain was sequenced within a study of blood T cell repertoires in COVID-19. For the study at large: The United States, Italy and Spain supplied acute and convalescent COVID-19 samples.

The repertoire was sequenced with immunoSEQ multiplex PCR; TCRdb's copy has only in-frame clones and lacks some. The table lists some 370,000 clones, around 90% of them singletons. The CDR3 sequence is 18 residues long. The germline V gene has CDR1 SGDLS and CDR2 YYNGEE. Trimming removed 0 bases from V and 0 bases from J; junction bases left unmatched: 4. The clonotype was recovered from a man between 35 and 55 years old with acute or convalescent COVID-19. The sequenced sample consisted of peripheral blood. The genes are TRBV9 and TRBJ2-1, with TRBD2 matching over 12 bases. CDR3 amino acids: CASSVELAGGHSYNEQFF. CDR3 in DNA: TGTGCCAGCAGCGTAGAACTAGCGGGGGGCCACTCCTACAATGAGCAGTTCTTC. Full variable domain (outside the CDR3, taken from reference TRBV9 and TRBJ2-1): DSGVTQTPKHLITATGQRVTLRCSPRSGDLSVYWYQQSLDQGLQFLIQYYNGEERAKGNILERFSAQQFPDLHSELNLSSLELGDSALYFCASSVELAGGHSYNEQFFGPGTRLTVL.